Shown below are 27 T cell receptor beta chains from a single sample sequenced in a study of cytomegalovirus exposure and HLA in healthy donors. PCR was performed using 60 Vbeta and 13 Jbeta primers. The repertoire was sequenced with immunoSEQ multiplex PCR; TCRdb's copy has only in-frame clones and lacks some. This table has some 190,000 clones, less than 80% appearing once. Source material: PBMCs. The source is a man aged 18 to 30 in good health and CMV-seronegative.

The rearrangement joins TRBV5-6 to TRBJ1-2; a possible D gene is TRBD1 (5 bases). V was cut by 1 base and J by 8 bases, with 18 bases left in between. Germline-derived CDR1 and CDR2 are SGHDT and YYEEEE. This CDR3 contains 15 residues. As DNA, the CDR3 is TGTGCCAGCAGCTTGTCACCCCAGGGCCTATACGGCTACACCTTC. Residues: CASSLSPQGLYGYTF.

This clone was detected only a few times. This chain connects TRBV2 to TRBJ2-1; TRBD2 matches 7 bases. V shed 2 bases and J 12 bases; nucleotides not matched to a gene: 10. The CDR3 totals 14 residues. Germline V gene data show CDR1 as SNHLY and CDR2 as FYNNEI. The CDR3 DNA follows: TGTGCCAGCAGTGAATTGTCACTAGCGCTCGCGCAGTTCTTC. This sequence encodes CASSELSLALAQFF.

The chain has TRBV25-1 and TRBJ2-5; 9 bases line up with TRBD1. Germline assignment: CDR1 MGHDK and CDR2 SYGVNS. Trimming cost V 8 bases and J 3 bases; bases outside gene matches: 10. This CDR3 region has 15 residues. CDR3 sequence (DNA): TGTGCCAGCGAGAGCTTCGGACAGGGGAAAGAGACCCAGTACTTC. Translated: CASESFGQGKETQYF.

The rearrangement joins TRBV2 to TRBJ2-2; a weak D match, TRBD2 (6 bases). Trimming shortened V by 6 bases and J by 2 bases, and 10 bases separated the two germline ends. Per the germline V gene, CDR1 is SNHLY and CDR2 is FYNNEI. The CDR3 runs to 14 residues. The CDR3 DNA follows: TGTGCCAGCAGCCGGGACTTAAACACCGGGGAGCTGTTTTTT. Protein sequence: CASSRDLNTGELFF.

The CDR3 nucleotides are TGTGCCAGCAGTTCAACAGGGGCGTTCTCCGAGCAGTACTTC. Amino acids: CASSSTGAFSEQYF. The chain joins TRBV11-3 to TRBJ2-7, with 7 bases matching TRBD1. J gave up 6 bases and V 6 bases, and 11 bases lay outside the gene matches. In germline, CDR1 is SGHNT, CDR2 YENEEA. There are 14 residues in the CDR3.

The chain employs TRBV5-6 and TRBJ2-3; D uncertain. In germline, CDR1 is SGHDT, CDR2 YYEEEE. V was pared by 2 bases and J by 1 base, with 11 bases between. This CDR3 comprises 15 residues. CDR3 sequence: CASSFLGVGTDTQYF. In DNA form, the CDR3 reads TGTGCCAGCAGCTTTTTAGGAGTCGGCACAGATACGCAGTATTTT.

This clone came up a few times. The J gene is TRBJ1-6, the V gene TRBV6-5; unclear D gene. V lost 2 bases and J lost 8, with 10 bases in between. CDR3 length: 14 amino acids. Germline assignment: CDR1 MNHEY and CDR2 SVGAGI. The CDR3 reads CASSYERRDSPLHF. The CDR3 nucleotides are TGTGCCAGCAGTTACGAGAGGAGGGATTCACCCCTCCACTTT.

V gene TRBV27 combines with J gene TRBJ1-4; D unclear. The V and J ends lost 0 bases and 8 bases respectively, with 16 bases between them. Germline values: CDR1 MNHEY, CDR2 SMNVEV (reference sequence). This CDR3 region has 16 residues. The CDR3 reads CASSLSIRGRVEKLFF. The CDR3 DNA sequence: TGTGCCAGCAGTTTATCTATTCGAGGGCGCGTAGAAAAACTGTTTTTT. The complete variable domain, with remaining parts taken from reference TRBV27 and TRBJ1-4, reads EAQVTQNPRYLITVTGKKLTVTCSQNMNHEYMSWYRQDPGLGLRQIYYSMNVEVTDKGDVPEGYKVSRKEKRNFPLILESPSPNQTSLYFCASSLSIRGRVEKLFFGSGTQLSVL.

The CDR3 DNA reads TGCGCCAGCATTACTAGCAAGGGCGACGAGCAGTACTTC. Protein product: CASITSKGDEQYF. The chain couples TRBV4-1 to TRBJ2-7, with D perhaps matching TRBD2 (6 bases). The CDR3 is 13 amino acids. Germline values: CDR1 MGHRA, CDR2 YSYEKL. Trimming took 7 bases from V and 5 from J, leaving 15 bases between them.

The V call is TRBV11-1, the J call TRBJ1-1, with 9 bases aligning to TRBD1. Germline V CDR1 and CDR2: SGHAT, FQDESV (reference sequence). Trimming cost V 4 bases and J 1 base; bases outside gene matches: 4. The CDR3 length is 15 residues. CDR3 nucleotide sequence: TGTGCCAGCAGCTCGGGACAGGGAAAGAACACTGAAGCTTTCTTT. Encoded protein: CASSSGQGKNTEAFF.

This chain connects TRBV28 to TRBJ2-3, with D perhaps matching TRBD2 (6 bases). The CDR3 extends over 13 amino acids. Trimming shortened V by 3 bases and J by 4 bases, and 8 bases separated the two germline ends. Germline lookup yields CDR1 MDHEN and CDR2 SYDVKM. For the CDR3, the DNA is TGTGCCAGCAGTTTCGGGGGTTCAGATACGCAGTATTTT. It is translated as CASSFGGSDTQYF.

This chain links TRBV10-1 with TRBJ1-1, with D unresolved. The V gene's germline CDR1 is WNHNN and CDR2 SYGVQD (reference sequence). The ends were cut back, 5 bases at V and 6 bases at J, with 10 bases in the middle. The CDR3 is 12 residues long. The CDR3 DNA follows: TGCGCCAGCAGTTCAGGCTACGCTGAAGCTTTCTTT. It specifies CASSSGYAEAFF.

The chain joins TRBV10-1 to TRBJ2-3, with TRBD2 as a possible D gene (6 bases). CDR1 and CDR2 from the germline V gene are WNHNN and SYGVQD (reference sequence). The CDR3 extends over 15 amino acids. The V end was cut by 6 bases, the J end by 2 bases, with 15 bases between. The DNA for the CDR3 is TGCGCCAGCAGCTTTAGGGAGGTTTCCACAGATACGCAGTATTTT. This translates into CASSFREVSTDTQYF.

The chain has TRBV11-1 and TRBJ2-2; 7 nucleotides match TRBD2. V lost 1 base, J lost 0 bases, and 11 bases stayed unmatched. This CDR3 has 19 residues. Germline V gene lookup returns CDR1 SGHAT and CDR2 FQDESV (reference sequence). DNA of the CDR3: TGTGCCAGCAGCTTAGAGCGGGAAGCGGGGCCTACGAACACCGGGGAGCTGTTTTTT. It is translated as CASSLEREAGPTNTGELFF.

V and J are TRBV6-1 and TRBJ1-2; the D is unclear. Per the germline V gene, CDR1 is MNHNS and CDR2 is SASEGT. The CDR3 is 13 residues long. The V and J ends lost 6 bases and 2 bases respectively, with 10 bases between them. The CDR3 protein is CASRERTNYGYTF. DNA for the CDR3: TGTGCCAGCAGGGAGAGAACGAACTATGGCTACACCTTC.

The gene calls are TRBV7-3 and TRBJ2-2, with 7 bases that match TRBD1. Germline V gene lookup returns CDR1 SGHTA and CDR2 FQGTGA. J lost 4 bases, V lost 4 bases, and 6 bases had no gene match. The CDR3 has 15 residues. This CDR3 reads CASSSAGGATGELFF. CDR3 bases: TGTGCCAGCAGCTCAGCAGGGGGTGCCACCGGGGAGCTGTTTTTT. Full variable domain (missing parts from reference TRBV7-3 and TRBJ2-2): GAGVSQTPSNKVTEKGKYVELRCDPISGHTALYWYRQSLGQGPEFLIYFQGTGAADDSGLPNDRFFAVRPEGSVSTLKIQRTERGDSAVYLCASSSAGGATGELFFGEGSRLTVL.

The rearrangement links TRBV29-1 to TRBJ2-7; 8 nucleotides match TRBD1. V lost 5 bases and J lost 3; bases outside the gene matches: 3. This CDR3 is built from 12 residues. CDR1 and CDR2 (germline): SQVTM, ANQGSEA. The CDR3 bases are TGCAGCGTTTGGACAGGGATCTACGAGCAGTACTTC. Translating gives CSVWTGIYEQYF.

The genes are TRBV7-2 and TRBJ2-1; TRBD1 might be the D (6 bases). Trimming left V 5 bases short and J 4 bases short, with 15 bases between. This CDR3 is built from 15 residues. Germline CDR1 is SGHTA and CDR2 is FQGNSA. The CDR3 is CASSPLRGIYNEQFF. For the CDR3, the DNA is TGTGCCAGCAGCCCTCTGAGGGGGATATACAATGAGCAGTTCTTC.

This clone was picked up a small number of times. V usage is TRBV19 and J usage is TRBJ1-2, with 9 nucleotides matching TRBD1. V lost 9 bases, J lost 5 bases, and 13 bases stayed unmatched. Germline V gene data show CDR1 as LNHDA and CDR2 as SQIVND (reference sequence). The CDR3 is 15 amino acids. The DNA of the CDR3 is TGTGCCAGGCAACTCACAGGGGGCTTGGGATATGGCTACACCTTC. This codes for CARQLTGGLGYGYTF. Full variable domain (outside the CDR3, taken from reference TRBV19 and TRBJ1-2): DGGITQSPKYLFRKEGQNVTLSCEQNLNHDAMYWYRQDPGQGLRLIYYSQIVNDFQKGDIAEGYSVSREKKESFPLTVTSAQKNPTAFYLCARQLTGGLGYGYTFGSGTRLTVV.

The gene calls are TRBV5-6 and TRBJ2-5; 15 bases line up with TRBD2. V gave up 4 bases and J gave up 5 bases; unmatched junction bases: 12. The CDR3 runs to 18 residues. The germline V gene has CDR1 SGHDT and CDR2 YYEEEE. The CDR3, as DNA: TGTGCCAGCAGCCCCGTAGGACTAGCGGGAGGGCCGCGGGAGACCCAGTACTTC. Encoded protein: CASSPVGLAGGPRETQYF.

As DNA, the CDR3 is TGTGCCAGCAGTGATCGGCAGGGGATCACAGATACGCAGTATTTT. Residues: CASSDRQGITDTQYF. V and J are TRBV25-1 and TRBJ2-3; perhaps TRBD1 as D (6 bases). The CDR3 length is 15 residues. Germline loops: CDR1 MGHDK, CDR2 SYGVNS. Trimming shortened V by 3 bases and J by 2 bases, and 12 bases separated the two germline ends.

CDR3 loop: CATSRTTGSNEKLFF. The CDR3 nucleotides read TGTGCCACCAGCAGAACAACCGGGTCCAATGAAAAACTGTTTTTT. The J gene is TRBJ1-4, the V gene TRBV15; D remains ambiguous. The CDR3 length is 15 residues. CDR1 is LNHNV and CDR2 is YYDKDF in the germline V gene (reference sequence). V lost 2 bases and J lost 5, with 12 bases in between. Complete variable domain (other parts from reference TRBV15 and TRBJ1-4): DAMVIQNPRYQVTQFGKPVTLSCSQTLNHNVMYWYQQKSSQAPKLLFHYYDKDFNNEADTPDNFQSRRPNTSFCFLDIRSPGLGDTAMYLCATSRTTGSNEKLFFGSGTQLSVL.

The genes are TRBV7-2 and TRBJ2-3; 13 positions match TRBD2. Germline V gives CDR1 SGHTA, CDR2 FQGNSA. This CDR3 has 15 residues. V lost 7 bases to trimming and J lost 4 bases; unmatched junction nucleotides: 5. The CDR3 DNA reads as TGTGCCAGCACCCGGACTAGCGGGGGATCAGATACGCAGTATTTT. It translates to CASTRTSGGSDTQYF.

The chain uses TRBV2 and TRBJ1-5; the D gene is possibly TRBD1 (6 bases). Trimming took 6 bases from V and 3 from J, leaving 15 bases between them. Germline CDR1 and CDR2: SNHLY and FYNNEI. The CDR3 loop spans 15 amino acids. The CDR3 region is CASRYAGANNQPQHF. The CDR3 DNA follows: TGTGCCAGCAGGTACGCGGGGGCGAACAATCAGCCCCAGCATTTT.

This clone came up once. The V call is TRBV9, the J call TRBJ1-5; no clear D. The germline gives CDR1 SGDLS, CDR2 YYNGEE. V was shortened by 0 bases and J by 7 bases, with 11 bases between the two germline ends. The CDR3 sequence is 14 residues long. The CDR3 DNA follows: TGTGCCAGCAGCGTAGGCCCCACCGGGCAGCCCCAGCATTTT. This encodes CASSVGPTGQPQHF.

The rearrangement links TRBV5-1 to TRBJ2-1; perhaps TRBD1 as D (5 bases). V was pared by 0 bases and J by 10 bases, with 11 bases between. In germline, CDR1 is SGHRS, CDR2 YFSETQ. The CDR3 is 13 residues long. This CDR3 reads CASSLDGAGEQFF. In DNA, the CDR3 is TGCGCCAGCAGCTTGGATGGGGCCGGCGAGCAGTTCTTC.

This chain joins TRBV6-1 and TRBJ1-6; tentative D call: TRBD1 (6 bases). The CDR3 spans 15 residues. Germline V lookup: CDR1 MNHNS, CDR2 SASEGT. The V and J ends lost 7 bases and 5 bases respectively, with 15 bases between them. The CDR3 loop is CASNMLSGDNSPLHF. DNA of the CDR3: TGTGCCAGCAATATGCTTTCAGGGGATAATTCACCCCTCCACTTT.